The 24 T cell receptor beta chains given below trace back to one sample, sequenced in a study of human T cells and chemical hapten exposure. Time point: patch test 1, 2 weeks after DPC sensitization. Documented treatment: therapeutic diphenylcyclopropenone sensitization with weekly scalp DPC. Via MiXCR, TCRdb re-called the RACE reads, giving one row per CDR3 protein. In the table there are approximately 49,000 distinct CDR3 sequences, roughly 9.5% of which are singletons. The specimen was whole blood, collected in connection with sensitization to the hapten diphenylcyclopropenone (DPC). These receptors were obtained from a woman aged 45-65 years with alopecia areata. Some clones in this sample may be carry-over from other donors' samples.

This clonotype has ten or more counts. CDR3 amino acids: CASSLTGSGSEQFF. In nucleotides, the CDR3 is TGTGCCAGCAGCTTAACCGGGAGTGGGAGTGAGCAGTTCTTC. This chain joins TRBV7-2 and TRBJ2-1, with a tentative D call TRBD2 (6 bases). In germline, CDR1 is SGHTA, CDR2 FQGNSA. V shed 2 bases and J shed 9 bases, with 14 bases lying between them. The CDR3 contains 14 residues.

This clonotype was seen at least ten times. The chain recombines TRBV11-3 with TRBJ1-1; maybe TRBD1 (6 bases). The germline gives CDR1 SGHNT, CDR2 YENEEA. There are 13 residues in the CDR3. Trimming left V 3 bases short and J 2 bases short, with 7 bases between. Here the CDR3 reads CASSLDSNTEAFF. The CDR3 coding sequence is TGTGCCAGCAGCTTGGACAGCAACACTGAAGCTTTCTTT.

This clonotype was seen only a few times. The chain combines TRBV29-1 with TRBJ1-1, with no clear D. The germline gives CDR1 SQVTM, CDR2 ANQGSEA. Deletions cut 4 bases from V and 0 bases from J, with 15 bases between. The CDR3 consists of 15 residues. The CDR3 DNA follows: TGCAGCGTTGTAGGCCGTGATCGGGTGAACACTGAAGCTTTCTTT. Protein: CSVVGRDRVNTEAFF.

The table lists this clonotype with many counts. The V and J genes are TRBV27 and TRBJ2-3; D may match TRBD1 or TRBD2 (7 bases each). V was shortened by 3 bases and J by 6 bases, with 16 bases between the two germline ends. Germline CDR1 MNHEY, CDR2 SMNVEV (reference sequence). The CDR3 length is 15 residues. The CDR3 loop reads CASSLGGTALDTQYF. The CDR3 bases are TGTGCCAGCAGTTTGGGGGGGACAGCTCTGGATACGCAGTATTTT.

V usage is TRBV10-3 and J usage is TRBJ2-4; 11 nucleotides match TRBD2. The CDR3 is 15 amino acids. Germline lookup yields CDR1 ENHRY and CDR2 SYGVKD. After removal of 2 bases from V and 7 bases from J, the junction contained 4 bases not matched to a gene. CDR3: CAISEGLAGGNIQYF. The CDR3, as DNA: TGTGCCATCAGTGAGGGACTAGCGGGTGGCAACATTCAGTACTTC.

This clonotype was detected many times. The gene calls are TRBV19 and TRBJ2-4; D call uncertain. Trimming shortened V by 8 bases and J by 8 bases, and 13 bases separated the two germline ends. The germline V gene has CDR1 LNHDA and CDR2 SQIVND (reference sequence). The CDR3 spans 12 residues. The CDR3 region is CASRGQFDIQYF. CDR3 DNA sequence: TGTGCCAGTCGTGGGCAATTTGACATTCAGTACTTC.

The sample holds a few counts of this clonotype. The chain carries TRBV9 and TRBJ1-1; D gene unclear. The germline CDR1 and CDR2 sequences are SGDLS and YYNGEE. This CDR3 comprises 15 residues. The V end was cut by 4 bases, the J end by 0 bases, with 13 bases between. The CDR3 protein is CASSPPAAMNTEAFF. CDR3 sequence (DNA): TGTGCCAGCAGCCCCCCGGCAGCCATGAACACTGAAGCTTTCTTT.

At least ten counts were recorded for this clonotype. Here the CDR3 reads CASSPGQGADNEQFF. The CDR3 coding sequence is TGCGCCAGCAGCCCGGGACAGGGTGCCGACAATGAGCAGTTCTTC. The chain links TRBV4-3 to TRBJ2-1; 9 nucleotides line up with TRBD1. There are 15 residues in the CDR3. V trimming: 4 bases; J trimming: 5 bases; junction bases outside the gene matches: 6. Germline V gives CDR1 LGHNA, CDR2 YSLEER.

This clonotype was recorded at least ten times. The chain joins TRBV18 to TRBJ2-2, with D perhaps given as TRBD1 or TRBD2 (5 bases each). Germline CDR1 and CDR2: KGHSH and LQKENI. Trimming took off 3 bases at V and 4 bases at J, with 15 bases between the two ends. The CDR3 has 16 amino acids. The CDR3 coding sequence is TGTGCCAGCTCACCCCGACCGGGACCCATCACCGGGGAGCTGTTTTTT. Protein sequence: CASSPRPGPITGELFF.

This clonotype was detected ten times or more. The rearrangement uses TRBV29-1 and TRBJ2-1; D is unclear. There are 15 residues in the CDR3. V shed 2 bases and J shed 8 bases, with 19 bases lying between them. Germline CDR1 and CDR2: SQVTM and ANQGSEA. The CDR3 DNA reads as TGCAGCGTTGAATTCGTCGGATACGTTTGGGATGAGCAGTTCTTC. It encodes CSVEFVGYVWDEQFF.

The chain couples TRBV6-5 to TRBJ1-2; D is possibly TRBD1 (6 bases). The CDR3 covers 14 residues. The V end lost 1 base, the J end lost 12 bases, and 18 bases lay between the germline ends. Germline V CDR1 and CDR2: MNHEY, SVGAGI. CDR3 protein: CASSYLRDNALNTF. CDR3 coding DNA: TGTGCCAGCAGTTACTTACGGGACAACGCATTAAACACCTTC.

This clonotype was detected ten times or more. The genes are TRBV15 and TRBJ2-3; no clear D gene. The CDR3 totals 13 residues. V gave up 5 bases and J gave up 6 bases, with 12 bases separating them. Germline V gene data show CDR1 as LNHNV and CDR2 as YYDKDF (reference sequence). CDR3 loop: CATSALGRDTQYF. CDR3 DNA: TGTGCCACCAGCGCCTTAGGAAGGGATACGCAGTATTTT.

The rearrangement uses TRBV29-1 and TRBJ1-1, with D maybe TRBD1 (5 bases). The CDR3 contains 11 residues. The germline CDR1 and CDR2 sequences are SQVTM and ANQGSEA. Trimming took 4 bases from V and 4 from J, leaving 7 bases between them. The CDR3 region is CSVGQGTEAFF. The CDR3 DNA reads as TGCAGCGTTGGGCAGGGCACTGAAGCTTTCTTT.

This clonotype was counted at least ten times. The V and J genes are TRBV18 and TRBJ1-3, with 10 bases aligning to TRBD1. With V trimmed by 3 bases and J by 0 bases, 14 bases remained unmatched. The CDR3 has 20 amino acids. CDR1 and CDR2 (germline): KGHSH, LQKENI. In DNA, the CDR3 is TGTGCCAGCTCACCCTCGCGGGACAGGGGACCCGGGAGCTCTGGAAACACCATATATTTT. Translating gives CASSPSRDRGPGSSGNTIYF.

V gene TRBV29-1 combines with J gene TRBJ2-1, with D uncertain. Trimming pared 2 bases from V and 4 bases from J, leaving 3 bases between. The CDR3 runs to 11 residues. In germline, CDR1 is SQVTM, CDR2 ANQGSEA. CDR3 in DNA: TGCAGCGTTGAAAAGTACAATGAGCAGTTCTTC. This sequence encodes CSVEKYNEQFF.

The sample holds many counts of this clonotype. The chain couples TRBV5-1 to TRBJ2-2, with 8 bases lining up with TRBD2. CDR3 length: 16 residues. The V and J ends lost 3 bases and 2 bases, in that order; junction bases with no gene match: 6. The germline V gene has CDR1 SGHRS and CDR2 YFSETQ. CDR3 coding DNA: TGCGCCAGCAGCTCCTATAGCGGGATTAACACCGGGGAGCTGTTTTTT. Its protein product is CASSSYSGINTGELFF.

This clonotype has a count of ten or more. V gene TRBV29-1 combines with J gene TRBJ1-1; no reliable D call. This CDR3 comprises 14 residues. Trimming took off 8 bases at V and 1 base at J, with 17 bases between the two ends. CDR1 and CDR2 (germline): SQVTM, ANQGSEA. The CDR3 sequence: CSSRMRSGNTEAFF. In DNA form, the CDR3 reads TGCAGCTCCCGAATGCGTAGCGGGAACACTGAAGCTTTCTTT.

This chain uses TRBV2 with TRBJ2-7, with 7 bases identical to TRBD2. This CDR3 is built from 14 residues. V lost 3 bases to trimming and J lost 3 bases; unmatched junction nucleotides: 5. The V gene's germline CDR1 is SNHLY and CDR2 FYNNEI. The CDR3: CASSEWEGLYEQYF. The DNA for the CDR3 is TGTGCCAGCAGTGAGTGGGAGGGCCTCTACGAGCAGTACTTC.

A few counts support this clonotype. This sequence joins TRBV20-1 and TRBJ2-7; D is uncertain. This CDR3 is built from 15 residues. The V end lost 6 bases, the J end lost 3 bases, and 21 bases lay between the germline ends. CDR1 is DFQATT, CDR2 SNEGSKA, per germline (reference sequence). This CDR3 reads CSAEIAAVTNYEQYF. The CDR3 DNA follows: TGCAGTGCCGAAATTGCGGCGGTGACCAACTACGAGCAGTACTTC.

The chain employs TRBV27 and TRBJ1-1; maybe TRBD1 (5 bases). Germline loops: CDR1 MNHEY, CDR2 SMNVEV (reference sequence). The V gene lost 3 bases and the J gene lost 4 bases, with 12 bases spanning the gap. The CDR3 sequence is 14 residues long. The CDR3 here is CASSFQGRGTEAFF. Written as DNA, the CDR3 is TGTGCCAGCAGTTTCCAGGGACGGGGCACTGAAGCTTTCTTT.

This sequence joins TRBV4-1 and TRBJ2-1; 11 nucleotides match TRBD2. The J segment lost 0 bases and the V segment lost 0 bases, leaving 4 bases of the junction unmatched. The CDR3 is 18 amino acids. CDR1 and CDR2 from the germline V gene are MGHRA and YSYEKL. The chain's CDR3 is CASSQEGLAASSYNEQFF. The CDR3 bases are TGCGCCAGCAGCCAAGAGGGACTAGCGGCAAGCTCCTACAATGAGCAGTTCTTC.

This clonotype showed up many times. The chain has TRBV3-1 and TRBJ2-1; tentatively, D is TRBD1 or TRBD2 (5 bases each). V gave up 4 bases and J gave up 3 bases, with 16 bases separating them. Germline V CDR1 and CDR2: LGHDT, YNNKEL (reference sequence). This CDR3 contains 16 residues. CDR3 amino acids: CASSLAGRRVYNEQFF. In nucleotides, the CDR3 is TGTGCCAGCAGCCTAGCAGGGAGAAGGGTCTACAATGAGCAGTTCTTC.

This clonotype showed up many times. The chain uses TRBV27 and TRBJ2-2; TRBD2 aligns across 7 bases. Germline V gene lookup returns CDR1 MNHEY and CDR2 SMNVEV (reference sequence). V lost 0 bases to trimming and J lost 7 bases; unmatched junction nucleotides: 5. The CDR3 sequence is 15 residues long. The CDR3 sequence is CASSLSSGGDGELFF. Written as DNA, the CDR3 is TGTGCCAGCAGTTTATCGTCGGGGGGAGACGGGGAGCTGTTTTTT.

This clonotype came up a few times. The CDR3: CASARDSLQETQYF. For the CDR3, the DNA is TGTGCCAGCGCCCGGGACAGCCTTCAAGAGACCCAGTACTTC. The chain couples TRBV6-6 to TRBJ2-5, with 7 bases aligning to TRBD1. Germline loops: CDR1 MNHNY, CDR2 SVGAGI (reference sequence). The ends lost 8 bases at V and 2 bases at J; junction bases unmatched: 8. The CDR3 is made up of 14 amino acids.